This TCR beta chain was recovered during a study of OX40 agonist ivuxolimab in advanced cancers. Study-wide context: Clinicians treated patients with ivuxolimab, an agonistic anti-OX40 (CD134) antibody.

Study-wide findings and caveats: Part of the nonresponder group also had normalized T-cell clonal expansion that was low.

This clone was recorded only once. The antigen is undetermined. The study sampled blood at baseline, cycle 4 day 1, and cycle 7 day 1. Here immunoSEQ multiplex PCR was the method, and the copy in TCRdb shows in-frame clones only, minus some. Of 70,000 to 85,000 clones in the sample, 90% to 95% were seen once. Deletions cut 3 bases from V and 5 bases from J, with 17 bases between. Germline V lookup: CDR1 MNHEY, CDR2 SMNVEV (reference sequence). CDR3 size: 16 residues. This TCR derives from an adult with an advanced solid tumor such as melanoma, head and neck, liver or kidney cancer. Material: CD4+ or CD8+ T cells sorted from blood, obtained in a trial of the OX40 agonist ivuxolimab. The chain employs TRBV27 and TRBJ1-5, with a tentative D call TRBD1 (5 bases). CDR3: CASSLYSDGAHQPQHF. The CDR3 region has the DNA TGTGCCAGCAGTTTGTATTCCGACGGGGCTCATCAGCCCCAGCATTTT.